This TCR beta chain comes out of a study of T cells in Graves' hyperthyroidism and ophthalmopathy (dated 2019 in TCRdb). In the study overall: Peripheral blood samples were taken at the time of initial diagnosis, prior to any treatment. Whether ophthalmopathy could be predicted prospectively was tested in an independent validation cohort made up of about 18 hyperthyroidism patients plus 17 patients who later progressed to ophthalmopathy. Thyroid tissue and blood T-cell repertoires from about six Graves' hyperthyroidism patients were also compared in the study. A discovery cohort of about a hundred patients, fewer than 50 with Graves' ophthalmopathy and fewer than 65 with stable Graves' hyperthyroidism, was used to find distinguishing TCR V-J signatures. Following sampling, methimazole starting at 30 mg daily was given to hyperthyroidism patients, and high-dose intravenous methylprednisolone was given to ophthalmopathy patients. The approximately 98 discovery patients were randomly divided into training and test sets at a 7:3 ratio. The paper reports TCR Vbeta CDR3 sequencing of 140 or so peripheral blood samples: around 45 ophthalmopathy, under 80 hyperthyroidism and around 17 progressor patients. The paper's findings and limits, for the study overall: A 13 V-J signature model separated ophthalmopathy from stable hyperthyroidism, with approximately 87% sensitivity and 81.08% specificity in cross-validation and 80%/75% in testing. No statistical method was used to set the sample size in advance, and investigators knew the group allocation. Most expanded thyroid clonotypes (frequency above 0.001) were also found in blood, which suggests that blood repertoires may mirror thyroid immune responses. In validation, progression to ophthalmopathy was predicted by the model with nearly 71% sensitivity and roughly 72% specificity, a median of about 6 months before onset.

Ophthalmopathy patients had moderately to severely active disease, with a Clinical Activity Score of 3 or more, a NOSPECS grade of 4 or more, and a disease duration of less than 3 months. Exclusion was applied to patients with uncontrolled infections, other autoimmune diseases, pregnancy or lactation. Diagnoses were established on the basis of clinical symptoms, serum thyroxine and TRAb, thyroid ultrasound, and orbital computed tomography. Ficoll-Paque density gradient centrifugation was used to isolate PBMCs from about 9 ml of fresh peripheral blood. Total RNA was extracted using Trizol reagent, and RNA quality was assessed on an Agilent 2100 Bioanalyzer. As regards this clonotype: It has no known antigen specificity. Per-base qualities were not stored, and no clone one base away is much larger.

The germline V and J ends show losses of 5 bases and 0 bases respectively, and no gene match explains 6 bases of the junction. The germline V gene provides CDR1 SGHNT and CDR2 YENEEA. The CDR3, cysteine through phenylalanine, is 15 amino acids long. Only the CDR3 portion is preserved as DNA: 45 bases, with reading frame beginning at the first base. The TCR beta CDR3 regions were amplified from the RNA transcripts. The TCR CDR3 was subjected to a first round of RT-PCR using the HTBI primer set and the Qiagen OneStep RT-PCR kit. The libraries were constructed in a second round of multiplex PCR and then size-selected and purified. The libraries were sequenced on an Illumina HiSeq2000 using paired-end 100 bp reads. The authors' pipeline ran thus. Raw data were processed with SOAPnuke, discarding reads with adapters, uncalled bases, mean Phred below 15, or no exact constant-primer or identifier match. High-quality paired reads were merged using COPE v1.2.5, and each unique nucleotide sequence was defined as a clonotype. MiTCR v1.1 was used to align the clonotypes against IMGT TRBV, TRBD and TRBJ reference segments. Analysis was restricted to V-J combinations with a frequency above 0.0001, which covered roughly 99% of repertoires. A TCS score was defined as the ratio of F50 (clonal expansion) to E x V (chaos), with BLOSUM62-based TCRdist applied between CDR3 peptides within each V-J. Welch's t-statistics and random forest reduced around 520 V-J features to 10 to 15, which were used in a naive Bayes classifier (R e1071). Thyroid-blood repertoire similarity was quantified with the Morisita-Horn index. TCRdb's own reprocessing of the public reads used fastp at Q25 and MiXCR and kept productive beta chains. Rows matching on CDR3 protein sequence are summarized as one entry with the most common DNA and genes. The V and J calls shown here were made by TCRdb, not taken from the authors' results. The sample data list hundreds of thousands of distinct CDR3 sequences, and 14% to 15% of these were observed just once. The ten largest clones represent around 4.5% of the sample.

The sequence came from a woman aged 40 to 50 with Graves' ophthalmopathy. This receptor chain uses TRBV11-3 and TRBJ1-1, with 7 bases aligning to TRBD1. The sample was blood. The bases read TGTGCCAGCAGCGACAGGGCGACCATGAACACTGAAGCTTTCTTT. Translated, it reads CASSDRATMNTEAFF.